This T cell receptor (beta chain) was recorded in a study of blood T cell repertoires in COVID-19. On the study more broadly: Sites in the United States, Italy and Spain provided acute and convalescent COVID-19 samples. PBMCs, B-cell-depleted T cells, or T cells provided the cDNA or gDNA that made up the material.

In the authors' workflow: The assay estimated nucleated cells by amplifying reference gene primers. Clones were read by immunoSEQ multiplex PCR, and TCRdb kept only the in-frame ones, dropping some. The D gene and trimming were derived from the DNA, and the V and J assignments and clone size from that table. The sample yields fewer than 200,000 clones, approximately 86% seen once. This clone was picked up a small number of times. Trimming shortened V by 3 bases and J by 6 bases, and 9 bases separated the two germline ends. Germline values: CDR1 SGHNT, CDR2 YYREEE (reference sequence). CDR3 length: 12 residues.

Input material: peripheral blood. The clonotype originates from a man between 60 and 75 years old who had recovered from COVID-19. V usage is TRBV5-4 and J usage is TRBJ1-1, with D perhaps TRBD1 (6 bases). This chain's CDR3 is CASSSTGPEAFF. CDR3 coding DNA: TGTGCCAGCAGCTCCACAGGGCCTGAAGCTTTCTTT.